The rows below give T cell receptor beta chains drawn from one sample of a study of a mutant IDH1 vaccine in newly diagnosed glioma. The antigens of these receptors remain unknown. Generated by immunoSEQ multiplex PCR, the TCRdb table keeps only in-frame clones and is missing some. The table shows around 100,000 clones, with 75% to 90% occurring only once. The sequencing used PBMCs, collected from a glioma patient whose treatment included an IDH1 peptide vaccine. The source of these receptors is a woman aged 45 to 65 with glioma. The conserved cysteine and the conserved F or W are not part of the CDR3 here. Each record gives: V gene, CDR3 length, CDR3 protein.

V gene: TRBV2
CDR3 length: 11
CDR3 protein: ASRGQSNQPQH

V gene: TRBV30
CDR3 length: 11
CDR3 protein: AWSQGDWYGYT

V gene: TRBV4-2
CDR3 length: 13
CDR3 protein: ASSPMGGGTDTQY

V gene: TRBV18
CDR3 length: 13
CDR3 protein: ASSSRDTSGNTIY

V gene: TRBV6-1
CDR3 length: 15
CDR3 protein: ASSERKGAGDTGELF

V gene: TRBV11-2
CDR3 length: 12
CDR3 protein: ASSPARTNEKLF

V gene: TRBV13
CDR3 length: 14
CDR3 protein: ASTAYLSLSTDTQY

V gene: TRBV6-6
CDR3 length: 13
CDR3 protein: ASSRLAGRTDTQY

V gene: TRBV18
CDR3 length: 15
CDR3 protein: ASSPPGQGLYTGELF

V gene: TRBV10-1
CDR3 length: 16
CDR3 protein: ASSAGLAGVTSDNEQF

V gene: TRBV27
CDR3 length: 9
CDR3 protein: ASSSVSEQF

V gene: TRBV5-1
CDR3 length: 13
CDR3 protein: ASSMSGSSYNEQF

V gene: TRBV6-5
CDR3 length: 9
CDR3 protein: ASYGSYEQY

V gene: TRBV6-4
CDR3 length: 14
CDR3 protein: ASSVSSGRGFNEQF

V gene: TRBV30
CDR3 length: 10
CDR3 protein: AWGTGNRGYT

V gene: TRBV11-2
CDR3 length: 13
CDR3 protein: ASSSSYRGNTEAF

V gene: TRBV11-2
CDR3 length: 13
CDR3 protein: ASSLAGGSSYEQY

V gene: TRBV5-1
CDR3 length: 11
CDR3 protein: ASSLEWNTEAF

V gene: TRBV6-4
CDR3 length: 11
CDR3 protein: ASSDRQGTEAF

V gene: TRBV6-6
CDR3 length: 14
CDR3 protein: ASRHIAERGTGELF

V gene: TRBV30
CDR3 length: 11
CDR3 protein: AWSVWRGYTIY

V gene: TRBV6-6
CDR3 length: 12
CDR3 protein: ASSYSGGTDTQY

V gene: TRBV7-9
CDR3 length: 12
CDR3 protein: ASSKGRLNTEAF

V gene: TRBV28
CDR3 length: 9
CDR3 protein: ASSRRAEAF

V gene: TRBV2
CDR3 length: 14
CDR3 protein: ASSEHGNGNTGELF

V gene: TRBV5-1
CDR3 length: 11
CDR3 protein: ASSRGQVTEAF